The source of this T cell receptor beta chain is a study of cytomegalovirus exposure and HLA in healthy donors. Both 60 Vbeta primers and 13 Jbeta primers went into the PCR. Measured with immunoSEQ multiplex PCR; TCRdb has only the in-frame clones, and not every one. This table holds about 150,000 clones, 72% found once. Whole-study results and caveats: Most TCR sequences showed up rarely, but some public TCRs showed up in many donors. A later analysis by the authors found several of the most significant clusters apparently linked to common viral pathogens.

About this clone: Its antigen is as yet unknown.

Sequencing was performed on PBMCs. This receptor was obtained from a man aged 40-50 years in good health and CMV-seronegative.

The CDR3 bases are TGTGCCAGCAGCGGAGGACTAGGGATTGGAGAGACCCAGTACTTC. Its protein product is CASSGGLGIGETQYF. This chain connects TRBV7-2 to TRBJ2-5; 7 bases line up with TRBD2. The CDR3 contains 15 residues. The V gene's germline CDR1 is SGHTA and CDR2 FQGNSA. V dropped 5 bases and J dropped 4; count of bases not matched to a gene: 10. Filled out from reference TRBV7-2 and TRBJ2-5, the complete variable domain reads GAGVSQSPSNKVTEKGKDVELRCDPISGHTALYWYRQSLGQGLEFLIYFQGNSAPDKSGLPSDRFSAERTGGSVSTLTIQRTQQEDSAVYLCASSGGLGIGETQYFGPGTRLLVL.